The subject of this entry is one T cell receptor (beta chain). Its antigen remains unknown. Some clones are missing from TCRdb's copy, which holds only in-frame ones; the method was immunoSEQ multiplex PCR. The sample consists of under 80,000 clones, around 92% of them appearing once. The germline V and J ends were trimmed by 2 bases and 1 base, with 6 bases remaining between them. CDR1 and CDR2 from the germline V gene are SGHDT and YYEEEE. This CDR3 contains 13 residues. These data originate in a study of graft-versus-host responses after intestinal transplantation. The study's findings and limits: Early after transplant, HvG clones declined as circulating GvH clones peaked.

The chain combines TRBV5-6 with TRBJ1-1, with D unresolved. The receptor was isolated from a human patient who received an intestinal transplant, so some T cells may come from the graft donor. The sequencing here drew on PBMCs, taken 98 days after intestinal transplantation. In nucleotides, the CDR3 is TGTGCCAGCAGCTTCGGACGGAACACTGAAGCTTTCTTT. Its translation: CASSFGRNTEAFF. The variable domain in full, completed from reference TRBV5-6 and TRBJ1-1, reads DAGVTQSPTHLIKTRGQQVTLRCSPKSGHDTVSWYQQALGQGPQFIFQYYEEEERQRGNFPDRFSGHQFPNYSSELNVNALLLGDSALYLCASSFGRNTEAFFGQGTRLTVV.